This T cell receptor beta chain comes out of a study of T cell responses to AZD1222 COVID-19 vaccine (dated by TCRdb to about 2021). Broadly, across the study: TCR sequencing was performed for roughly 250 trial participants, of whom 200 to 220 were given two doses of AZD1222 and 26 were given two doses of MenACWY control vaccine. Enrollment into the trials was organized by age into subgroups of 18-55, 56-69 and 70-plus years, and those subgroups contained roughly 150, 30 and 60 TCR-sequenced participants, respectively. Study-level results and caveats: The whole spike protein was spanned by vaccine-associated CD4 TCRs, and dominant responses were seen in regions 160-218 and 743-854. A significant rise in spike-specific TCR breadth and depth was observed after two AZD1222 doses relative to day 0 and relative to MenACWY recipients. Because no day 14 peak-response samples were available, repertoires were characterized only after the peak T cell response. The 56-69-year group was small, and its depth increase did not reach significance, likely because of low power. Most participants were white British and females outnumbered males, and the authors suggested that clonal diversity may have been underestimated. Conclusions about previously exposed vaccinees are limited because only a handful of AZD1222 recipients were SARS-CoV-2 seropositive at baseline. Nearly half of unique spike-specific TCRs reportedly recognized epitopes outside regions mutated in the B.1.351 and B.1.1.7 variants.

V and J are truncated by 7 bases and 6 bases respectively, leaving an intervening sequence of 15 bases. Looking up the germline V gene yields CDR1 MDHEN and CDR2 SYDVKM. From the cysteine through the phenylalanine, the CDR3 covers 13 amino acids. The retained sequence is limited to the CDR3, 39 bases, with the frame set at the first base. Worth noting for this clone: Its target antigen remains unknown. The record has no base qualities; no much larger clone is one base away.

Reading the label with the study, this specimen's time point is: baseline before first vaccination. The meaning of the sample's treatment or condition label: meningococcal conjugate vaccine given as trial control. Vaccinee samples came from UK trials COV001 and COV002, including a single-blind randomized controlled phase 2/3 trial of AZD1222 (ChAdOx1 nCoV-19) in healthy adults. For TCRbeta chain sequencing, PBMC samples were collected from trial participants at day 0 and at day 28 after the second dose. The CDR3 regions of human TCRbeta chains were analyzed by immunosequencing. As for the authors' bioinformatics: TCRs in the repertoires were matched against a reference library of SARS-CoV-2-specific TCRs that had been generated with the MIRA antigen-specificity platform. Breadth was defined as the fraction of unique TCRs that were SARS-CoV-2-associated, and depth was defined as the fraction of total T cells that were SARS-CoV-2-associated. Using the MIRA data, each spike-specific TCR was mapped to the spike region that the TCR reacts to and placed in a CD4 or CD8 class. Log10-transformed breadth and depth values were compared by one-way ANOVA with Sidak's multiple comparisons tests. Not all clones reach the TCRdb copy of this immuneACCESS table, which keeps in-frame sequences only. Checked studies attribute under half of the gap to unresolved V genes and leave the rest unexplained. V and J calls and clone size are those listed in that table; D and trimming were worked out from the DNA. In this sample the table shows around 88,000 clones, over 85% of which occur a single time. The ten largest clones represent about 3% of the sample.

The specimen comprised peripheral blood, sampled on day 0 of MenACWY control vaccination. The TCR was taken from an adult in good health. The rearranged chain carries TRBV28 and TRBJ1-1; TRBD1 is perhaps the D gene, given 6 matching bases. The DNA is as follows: TGTGCCAGCACCCCGGGGGGGGGCTCTGAAGCTTTCTTT. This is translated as CASTPGGGSEAFF.